This TCR beta chain derives from a study of OX40 agonist ivuxolimab in advanced cancers. Study-level background: Ivuxolimab was an agonistic, fully human IgG2 monoclonal antibody directed against OX40 (CD134), a costimulatory receptor. Among the roughly 54 dose-escalation patients, approximately 20 had hepatocellular carcinoma, about 15 melanoma, 9 renal cell carcinoma and 9 head and neck cancer. Partial responses occurred in three dose-escalation patients: two with cutaneous melanoma and one with hepatocellular carcinoma. The purpose of peripheral TCRbeta sequencing was to test whether ivuxolimab changed TCR sequence diversity and led to clonal T-cell expansion. The paper reports the monotherapy dose-escalation portion (N of about 50 patients) of the phase I ivuxolimab trial. A male proportion of 70% to 90% and a mean age of 60 years, ranging from 23 to 79, were recorded for the dose-escalation cohort. Intravenous ivuxolimab was administered to patients every 2 weeks at six dose levels: 0.01, 0.1, 0.3, 1.5, 3 and 10 mg/kg. Prior anti-PD-1, anti-PD-L1 or anti-CTLA-4 therapy was permitted, and less than 45% of dose-escalation patients had received checkpoint inhibitors. Broader findings and caveats from the paper: In the 0.1-3.0 mg/kg groups, partial responders had among the lowest normalized peripheral clonal expansion, particularly in CD8+ T cells. At doses from 0.1 to 3.0 mg/kg, clonal expansion was seen in both CD4+ and CD8+ blood T cells between baseline and week 6. After ivuxolimab, CD8+ T cells had more expanded clones than CD4+ T cells on average. Low levels of normalized T-cell clonal expansion were also seen in some nonresponding patients. The antigen specificity of the peripheral T cells that underwent clonal expansion was not determined.

Patients with autoimmune disease history or receiving systemic immunosuppression were excluded from the trial. Peripheral blood for TCR sequencing was drawn from every dose cohort at baseline, at cycle 4 day 1 and at cycle 7 day 1. Samples were obtained from an open-label, multicenter, first-in-human phase I dose-escalation trial of ivuxolimab. Adults with locally advanced or metastatic melanoma, renal cell, hepatocellular, or head and neck squamous cell carcinoma were enrolled in the trial. Before TCR sequencing, CD4+ T cells and CD8+ T cells were sorted from peripheral blood as separate populations. Notes on this clone: Its binding antigen is unknown. No much larger clone exists at a distance of one base, and base qualities are not known.

Genomic DNA was isolated from the sorted cells so that the TCRbeta CDR3 region could be sequenced. The immunoSEQ Assay was used to sequence the TCRbeta CDR3 regions. TCRdb limited this immuneACCESS table to in-frame rearrangements with V and J called. A share of clones is missing; checked studies link under half to unresolved V genes, and the rest is unexplained. The sample table lists approximately 22,000 clones, about 88% of them with a count of one. 34% of the sample goes to the ten largest clones. The sample was CD4+ or CD8+ T cells sorted from blood, taken in a trial of the OX40 agonist ivuxolimab. This TCR was recovered from an adult with an advanced solid tumor such as melanoma, head and neck, liver or kidney cancer.

At the DNA level, the sequence is TGTGCCAGCTCATCTGGACTAGCGGGAGGTATGTCCTACGAGCAGTACTTC. The translation is CASSSGLAGGMSYEQYF. The V gene is TRBV18 and the J gene is TRBJ2-5; TRBD2 lines up with 14 middle nucleotides. The DNA end is a closer match to TRBJ2-7, so the J assignment may be wrong. The CDR3 holds 17 amino acids from the cysteine to the phenylalanine. Just the 51-base CDR3 DNA is kept, in frame starting at base 1. The germline V gene yields KGHSH for CDR1 and LQKENI for CDR2.